The 16 T cell receptor beta chains below were found in one sample sequenced in a study of identical twins. TCRdb used MiXCR to reprocess the 5' RACE reads, holding one entry per CDR3 protein. The profile shows a few hundred thousand distinct CDR3 sequences, approximately 17% of them singletons. The material sequenced was naive T cells sorted from blood. The origin of the receptors is a man in his forties or fifties in good health.

This clonotype was detected ten times or more. This sequence joins TRBV7-2 and TRBJ1-6; D may be TRBD1 (6 bases). Germline CDR1 SGHTA, CDR2 FQGNSA. V was trimmed by 3 bases and J by 6 bases, leaving 9 bases between them. The CDR3 sequence is 14 residues long. The CDR3 DNA reads as TGTGCCAGCAGCTTGGGGGCCCCTAATTCACCCCTCCACTTT. The encoded protein is CASSLGAPNSPLHF.

The chain links TRBV12-3 or TRBV12-4 to TRBJ1-5; TRBD1 might be the D (5 bases). The CDR3 loop spans 13 amino acids. Trimming left V 11 bases short and J 2 bases short, with 13 bases between. Written as DNA, the CDR3 is TGTGCCTCCGCCAGGGCAGGCAATCAGCCCCAGCATTTT. Its translation: CASARAGNQPQHF.

This CDR3 reads CASSHIQGYSYNEQFF. In DNA, the CDR3 is TGTGCCAGCAGCCATATACAGGGTTACTCCTACAATGAGCAGTTCTTC. The V and J genes are TRBV4-2 and TRBJ2-1; D perhaps matches TRBD1 (6 bases). The CDR3 sequence is 16 residues long. CDR1 LGHNA and CDR2 YNFKEQ come from the germline V gene. Deletions cut 3 bases from V and 0 bases from J, with 12 bases between.

J is TRBJ2-3 and V is TRBV24-1; the match to TRBD1 covers 7 bases. The CDR3 runs to 16 residues. V lost 7 bases and J lost 2; bases outside the gene matches: 11. Germline CDR1 KGHDR, CDR2 SFDVKD. The CDR3 loop is CATRANDRAFTDTQYF. The CDR3 coding sequence is TGTGCCACCAGAGCTAATGACAGGGCGTTCACAGATACGCAGTATTTT.

The rearrangement uses TRBV6-2 or TRBV6-3 and TRBJ2-7; the match to TRBD1 covers 7 bases. The germline gives CDR1 MNHEY, CDR2 SVGEGT. The CDR3 is made up of 16 amino acids. V lost 5 bases and J lost 7; bases outside the gene matches: 17. The CDR3 spells CASSLPGQPTEFEQYF. For the CDR3, the DNA is TGTGCCAGCAGTCTTCCGGGACAGCCGACCGAATTTGAGCAGTACTTC.

This clonotype was seen a few times. This chain uses TRBV20-1 with TRBJ2-1, with a possible D match to TRBD2 (6 bases). The CDR3 has 17 residues. Germline assignment: CDR1 DFQATT and CDR2 SNEGSKA (reference sequence). Between the trimmed V and J ends, which lost 4 bases and 6 bases, there was a span of 25 bases. CDR3 DNA sequence: TGCAGTGCTAACCCTTCAACGGGACTCCCCCGGTTCAATGAGCAGTTCTTC. It is translated as CSANPSTGLPRFNEQFF.

This clonotype appeared a few times. This chain uses TRBV20-1 with TRBJ2-7; TRBD1 matches 9 bases. The germline gives CDR1 DFQATT, CDR2 SNEGSKA (reference sequence). This CDR3 is built from 11 residues. The CDR3 region is CRPGQGYEQYF. As DNA, the CDR3 is TGCAGGCCGGGACAGGGTTACGAGCAGTACTTC.

This clonotype was found many times. V and J are TRBV6-2 or TRBV6-3 and TRBJ2-3, with TRBD2 identical over 12 bases. The CDR3 length is 16 residues. The V and J ends lost 5 bases and 2 bases, in that order; junction bases with no gene match: 5. Germline CDR1 and CDR2: MNHEY and SVGEGT. CDR3 protein: CASSRRLAGDTDTQYF. The CDR3, as DNA: TGTGCCAGCAGTCGACGACTAGCGGGGGACACAGATACGCAGTATTTT.

This clonotype showed up many times. The chain carries TRBV29-1 and TRBJ2-1; D is perhaps TRBD1 or TRBD2 (5 bases each). Germline V gene sequence: CDR1 SQVTM, CDR2 ANQGSEA. The CDR3 sequence is 14 residues long. Trimming removed 7 bases at V and 4 bases at J, with 17 bases between. The CDR3 nucleotides are TGCAGCGCGGCGACTGAGTGGGGGTACAATGAGCAGTTCTTC. This codes for CSAATEWGYNEQFF.

This clonotype was observed a few times. The CDR3 bases are TGTGCCAGCTCACCAGGGACTAGCGCGTACTACGAGCAGTACTTC. Amino acids: CASSPGTSAYYEQYF. The chain has TRBV18 and TRBJ2-7; TRBD2 aligns across 10 bases. The V segment lost 2 bases and the J segment 3 bases; nucleotides outside the gene matches: 4. CDR3 length: 15 residues. CDR1 and CDR2 from the germline V gene are KGHSH and LQKENI. Full variable domain (outside the CDR3, taken from reference TRBV18 and TRBJ2-7): NAGVMQNPRHLVRRRGQEARLRCSPMKGHSHVYWYRQLPEEGLKFMVYLQKENIIDESGMPKERFSAEFPKEGPSILRIQQVVRGDSAAYFCASSPGTSAYYEQYFGPGTRLTVT.

At least ten counts were recorded for this clonotype. Its ends do not fully match the called genes, so a read error is possible. V usage is TRBV12-3 or TRBV12-4 and J usage is TRBJ2-3, with D possibly being TRBD1 (6 bases). This CDR3 has 15 amino acids. CDR3 loop: CASSSLTGGTDTQYF. The CDR3 DNA follows: TGTGCCAGCAGTTCGCTGACAGGCGGCACGGATACGCAGTATTTT.

This clonotype has a count of ten or more. This chain links TRBV4-3 with TRBJ2-5; D could derive from TRBD1 or TRBD2 (7 bases each). Deletions cut 4 bases from V and 4 bases from J, with 13 bases between. The germline CDR1 and CDR2 sequences are LGHNA and YSLEER. The CDR3 is made up of 14 amino acids. CDR3 sequence reads: CASSPGGVLETQYF. The CDR3 nucleotides read TGCGCCAGCAGCCCAGGGGGGGTCCTAGAGACCCAGTACTTC.

This clonotype has just a few counts. For the CDR3, the DNA is TGTGCCAGCGGGATTGGGGCCCCCGAGCAGTTCTTC. It specifies CASGIGAPEQFF. The rearrangement joins TRBV12-3 or TRBV12-4 to TRBJ2-1; perhaps TRBD1 as D (5 bases). Deletions cut 8 bases from V and 10 bases from J, with 15 bases between. This CDR3 has 12 residues.

A few counts support this clonotype. The chain recombines TRBV6-2 or TRBV6-3 with TRBJ2-1; D is possibly TRBD1 (6 bases). Trimming took 2 bases from V and 5 from J, leaving 10 bases between them. The length of the CDR3 is 14 residues. Germline CDR1 reads MNHEY; CDR2 reads SVGEGT. The CDR3 nucleotides are TGTGCCAGCAGTTACGAGGGACATAACAATGAGCAGTTCTTC. Its protein is CASSYEGHNNEQFF.

The rearrangement joins TRBV18 to TRBJ2-6; tentative D call: TRBD2 (5 bases). CDR1 and CDR2 (germline): KGHSH, LQKENI. V was clipped by 6 bases and J by 0 bases, with 15 bases between them. The CDR3 is 17 residues long. CDR3: CASSRVATSSGANVLTF. Written as DNA, the CDR3 is TGTGCCAGCTCCCGGGTAGCGACGAGCTCTGGGGCCAACGTCCTGACTTTC.

This clonotype showed up just a few times. The V call is TRBV20-1, the J call TRBJ2-5; D is uncertain. CDR1 is DFQATT, CDR2 SNEGSKA, per germline (reference sequence). The CDR3 is 11 amino acids. Deletions cut 5 bases from V and 1 base from J, with 5 bases between. CDR3 nucleotide sequence: TGCAGTGCTCCTTCCCAAGAGACCCAGTACTTC. This gives the protein CSAPSQETQYF.